These 7 T cell receptor beta chains were all obtained from the same sample, sequenced in a study of OX40 agonist ivuxolimab in advanced cancers. TCRdb's copy holds only in-frame clones and misses some; the assay was immunoSEQ multiplex PCR. The sample carries 95,000 to 150,000 clones, 80% to 90% recorded once. The sample was CD4+ or CD8+ T cells sorted from blood, taken in a trial of the OX40 agonist ivuxolimab. Every receptor here comes from an adult with an advanced solid tumor such as melanoma, head and neck, liver or kidney cancer.

This clone was recorded once. V gene TRBV28 combines with J gene TRBJ2-7; TRBD1 matches at 10 bases. Trimming took 4 bases from V and 7 from J; bases not matched to a gene: 10. Looked up from germline, CDR1 is MDHEN and CDR2 is SYDVKM. The CDR3 is made up of 15 amino acids. The CDR3, as DNA: TGTGCCAGCAGTTCTAGACAGGGGGCAATGAAGGAGCAGTACTTC. Encoded protein: CASSSRQGAMKEQYF.

The rearrangement uses TRBV11-1 and TRBJ2-5; D perhaps matches TRBD2 (7 bases). This CDR3 contains 13 residues. Trimming shortened V by 3 bases and J by 11 bases, and 16 bases separated the two germline ends. Per the germline V gene, CDR1 is SGHAT and CDR2 is FQDESV (reference sequence). CDR3 protein: CASSFTGRDKQYF. The CDR3 region has the DNA TGTGCCAGCAGCTTTACAGGGAGGGACAAGCAGTACTTC.

The CDR3 protein is CASSLMAGGAGEQFF. CDR3 nucleotide sequence: TGTGCCAGCAGCTTAATGGCGGGGGGAGCTGGTGAGCAGTTCTTC. The chain combines TRBV7-2 with TRBJ2-1, with 8 bases identical to TRBD2. This CDR3 has 15 residues. From germline, CDR1 is SGHTA and CDR2 FQGNSA. V shed 2 bases, J shed 9 bases, and the junction held 9 bases outside the gene matches. Filled out from reference TRBV7-2 and TRBJ2-1, the complete variable domain reads GAGVSQSPSNKVTEKGKDVELRCDPISGHTALYWYRQSLGQGLEFLIYFQGNSAPDKSGLPSDRFSAERTGGSVSTLTIQRTQQEDSAVYLCASSLMAGGAGEQFFGPGTRLTVL.

The gene calls are TRBV5-1 and TRBJ2-3; D might be TRBD2 (5 bases). Trimming took 7 bases from V and 0 from J, leaving 15 bases between them. CDR1 is SGHRS, CDR2 YFSETQ, per germline. The CDR3 loop spans 15 amino acids. The CDR3 nucleotides read TGCGCCAGCCGCCCCAAGGAGGCTAGCACAGATACGCAGTATTTT. Translating it yields CASRPKEASTDTQYF.

This rearrangement joins TRBV6-1 to TRBJ2-7, with 7 bases fitting TRBD1. V lost 7 bases and J lost 2; bases outside the gene matches: 8. The length of the CDR3 is 14 residues. From germline, CDR1 is MNHNS and CDR2 SASEGT. The CDR3 sequence is CASTTGVVPYEQYF. The CDR3 DNA reads TGTGCCAGCACTACAGGGGTAGTGCCCTACGAGCAGTACTTC.

This chain links TRBV6-1 with TRBJ1-6, with TRBD1 identical over 8 bases. Looked up from germline, CDR1 is MNHNS and CDR2 is SASEGT. J gave up 6 bases and V 4 bases, and 11 bases lay outside the gene matches. The CDR3 is made up of 17 amino acids. This CDR3 is CASSGGTGGHGNSPLHF. The DNA for the CDR3 is TGTGCCAGCAGTGGAGGGACAGGAGGTCACGGTAATTCACCCCTCCACTTT.

The chain recombines TRBV27 with TRBJ1-2; D is possibly TRBD1 (6 bases). V lost 6 bases, J lost 4 bases, and 12 bases lay in between. The germline gives CDR1 MNHEY, CDR2 SMNVEV (reference sequence). The CDR3 loop spans 13 amino acids. CDR3 loop: CASREQGAYGYTF. For the CDR3, the DNA is TGTGCCAGCAGAGAACAGGGAGCCTATGGCTACACCTTC.